A selection of T cell receptor beta chains follows, all from one sample in a study of shared clonotypes between healthy human individuals. Here immunoSEQ multiplex PCR was the method, and the copy in TCRdb shows in-frame clones only, minus some. The sample holds about 580,000 clones, roughly 98% seen once. Sequenced sample: naive CD8+ T cells sorted from blood. These receptors were collected from a man aged 25 to 40 in good health. Each CDR3 is given with its conserved first and last residue. Fields, in order: CDR3 DNA, CDR3 protein, clone size, J gene, V gene, D gene, CDR3 length. D genes are given only for firm matches. Not every row has a clone size; where given, it reads once, few, many or a size class.

CDR3nt: TGCAGCCTCCGGGAGACAGCGGGCCAAGGGTTGAATACGCAGTATTTT
CDR3aa: CSLRETAGQGLNTQYF
abundance: -
j_gene: TRBJ2-3
v_gene: TRBV29-1
d_gene: -
len: 16

CDR3nt: TGCGCCAGCAGCTGGGACAGGCCGAACTACGAGCAGTACTTC
CDR3aa: CASSWDRPNYEQYF
abundance: -
j_gene: TRBJ2-7
v_gene: TRBV5-1
d_gene: TRBD1
len: 14

CDR3nt: TGCGCCAGCAGCGCGGACAGCCTGTATGGCTACACCTTC
CDR3aa: CASSADSLYGYTF
abundance: -
j_gene: TRBJ1-2
v_gene: TRBV5-1
d_gene: -
len: 13

CDR3nt: TGTGCCAGCAGCCCTGGACTAGCGGGAGTATTAGAGCAGTTCTTC
CDR3aa: CASSPGLAGVLEQFF
abundance: -
j_gene: TRBJ2-1
v_gene: TRBV6-6
d_gene: TRBD2
len: 15

CDR3nt: TGCGCCAGCAGCGAGGGACTAGCGGGAGTGGTCCAAGAGACCCAGTACTTC
CDR3aa: CASSEGLAGVVQETQYF
abundance: once
j_gene: TRBJ2-5
v_gene: TRBV5-1
d_gene: TRBD2
len: 17

CDR3nt: TGTGCCAGCAGCGCCGGCGATTTACTAGCATATGAGCAGTACTTC
CDR3aa: CASSAGDLLAYEQYF
abundance: -
j_gene: TRBJ2-7
v_gene: TRBV9
d_gene: -
len: 15

CDR3nt: TGTGCCTGGAGTGGGGGAGGCACTGAAGCTTTCTTT
CDR3aa: CAWSGGGTEAFF
abundance: -
j_gene: TRBJ1-1
v_gene: TRBV30
d_gene: -
len: 12

CDR3nt: TGTGCCAGCACCGCGGGGGCTAGGAGCACTGAAGCTTTCTTT
CDR3aa: CASTAGARSTEAFF
abundance: -
j_gene: TRBJ1-1
v_gene: TRBV27
d_gene: -
len: 14

CDR3nt: TGTGCCAGCAGCTTAGACGCTGCATGGGCCGTCTCCTACAATGAGCAGTTCTTC
CDR3aa: CASSLDAAWAVSYNEQFF
abundance: -
j_gene: TRBJ2-1
v_gene: TRBV7-2
d_gene: -
len: 18

CDR3nt: TGCGCCAGCAGCCAAGCGCAGTACACTGAAGCTTTCTTT
CDR3aa: CASSQAQYTEAFF
abundance: once
j_gene: TRBJ1-1
v_gene: TRBV4-1
d_gene: -
len: 13

CDR3nt: TGTGCCAGCTCACAGAGGGACCCCTACAATGAGCAGTTCTTC
CDR3aa: CASSQRDPYNEQFF
abundance: -
j_gene: TRBJ2-1
v_gene: TRBV18
d_gene: -
len: 14

CDR3nt: TGCGCCAGCAGTTCTGGCCCCGGGACTGGGAACAGCGAGCAGTACTTC
CDR3aa: CASSSGPGTGNSEQYF
abundance: -
j_gene: TRBJ2-7
v_gene: TRBV4-3
d_gene: -
len: 16

CDR3nt: TGTGCCAGCAGCCAAGTTCCACAGGGGATACACACCATATATTTT
CDR3aa: CASSQVPQGIHTIYF
abundance: -
j_gene: TRBJ1-3
v_gene: TRBV14
d_gene: TRBD1
len: 15

CDR3nt: TGTGCCAGCACCCCCGTCGGAGCCGGGGAGCTGTTTTTT
CDR3aa: CASTPVGAGELFF
abundance: -
j_gene: TRBJ2-2
v_gene: TRBV27
d_gene: -
len: 13

CDR3nt: TGTGCCAGCAGGGGGGAGCCTATCACAGATACGCAGTATTTT
CDR3aa: CASRGEPITDTQYF
abundance: -
j_gene: TRBJ2-3
v_gene: TRBV28
d_gene: -
len: 14

CDR3nt: TGTGCCAGCAGCTTATCGGGAGCACAAGAGACCCAGTACTTC
CDR3aa: CASSLSGAQETQYF
abundance: -
j_gene: TRBJ2-5
v_gene: TRBV7-9
d_gene: -
len: 14

CDR3nt: TGTGCCAGCAGTTTATCTAGGCGGGTCGGTGAAAAACTGTTTTTT
CDR3aa: CASSLSRRVGEKLFF
abundance: -
j_gene: TRBJ1-4
v_gene: TRBV27
d_gene: -
len: 15

CDR3nt: TGTGCCAGCACCAGCGGGAGGGACACAGATACGCAGTATTTT
CDR3aa: CASTSGRDTDTQYF
abundance: -
j_gene: TRBJ2-3
v_gene: TRBV7-5
d_gene: -
len: 14

CDR3nt: TGCGCCAGCAGTGAGTTCCGGGACAGGGGGACTGAAGCTTTCTTT
CDR3aa: CASSEFRDRGTEAFF
abundance: -
j_gene: TRBJ1-1
v_gene: TRBV10-1
d_gene: TRBD1
len: 15

CDR3nt: TGTGCCAGTAGTATAGGGGGCGGGAATCAAGAGACCCAGTACTTC
CDR3aa: CASSIGGGNQETQYF
abundance: -
j_gene: TRBJ2-5
v_gene: TRBV19
d_gene: -
len: 15

CDR3nt: TGTGCCAGCAGTTACTCGGTAGCGGGAGCCTACAATGAGCAGTTCTTC
CDR3aa: CASSYSVAGAYNEQFF
abundance: -
j_gene: TRBJ2-1
v_gene: TRBV6-5
d_gene: TRBD2
len: 16

CDR3nt: TGTGCCAGTAGAGGACTCGCAGGGTCCACTGAAGCTTTCTTT
CDR3aa: CASRGLAGSTEAFF
abundance: -
j_gene: TRBJ1-1
v_gene: TRBV19
d_gene: -
len: 14

CDR3nt: TGTGCCAGCGCTTTTCGCCGGGACTCTAGCACAGATACGCAGTATTTT
CDR3aa: CASAFRRDSSTDTQYF
abundance: -
j_gene: TRBJ2-3
v_gene: TRBV9
d_gene: -
len: 16

CDR3nt: TGTGCCAGCAGATTTAATCTGAACACTGAAGCTTTCTTT
CDR3aa: CASRFNLNTEAFF
abundance: once
j_gene: TRBJ1-1
v_gene: TRBV28
d_gene: -
len: 13

CDR3nt: TGTGCCAGCAGCTTACTGGGACGGCGACTTAGCACAGATACGCAGTATTTT
CDR3aa: CASSLLGRRLSTDTQYF
abundance: -
j_gene: TRBJ2-3
v_gene: TRBV11-2
d_gene: -
len: 17

CDR3nt: TGTGCCAGCAGCTCCCGGGGGACAGAACAAGAGACCCAGTACTTC
CDR3aa: CASSSRGTEQETQYF
abundance: once
j_gene: TRBJ2-5
v_gene: TRBV9
d_gene: -
len: 15

CDR3nt: TGTGCCAGCAGCCCAAGACAGGGAAAGAACACTGAAGCTTTCTTT
CDR3aa: CASSPRQGKNTEAFF
abundance: -
j_gene: TRBJ1-1
v_gene: TRBV11-2
d_gene: TRBD1
len: 15

CDR3nt: TGTGCCAGCAGGGGTAGCGGAGACTACGAGCAGTACTTC
CDR3aa: CASRGSGDYEQYF
abundance: -
j_gene: TRBJ2-7
v_gene: TRBV2
d_gene: -
len: 13

CDR3nt: TGTGCCAGCAGCGGTGACAACTCCTACGAGCAGTACTTC
CDR3aa: CASSGDNSYEQYF
abundance: -
j_gene: TRBJ2-7
v_gene: TRBV11-2
d_gene: -
len: 13

CDR3nt: TGCGCCAGCAGCCAAGGGCGCCGCATGAACACTGAAGCTTTCTTT
CDR3aa: CASSQGRRMNTEAFF
abundance: -
j_gene: TRBJ1-1
v_gene: TRBV4-3
d_gene: -
len: 15